Listed below are T cell receptor beta chains from one sample, sequenced in a study of T cells after yellow fever vaccination. TCRdb fed the 5' RACE reads into MiXCR, producing one record per CDR3 protein. There are some 69,000 distinct CDR3 sequences in the sample; roughly 6% occur only once, and around 2.1% lies in the top ten. The input for sequencing was CD4+ T cells sorted from PBMCs, taken around 14 days after the first yellow fever vaccination. The receptors shown here come from a man between 18 and 35 years old who received the YFV17D yellow fever vaccine. CDR3s include the opening cysteine and the closing phenylalanine or tryptophan. Each record gives: J gene, V gene, clone size, D gene, CDR3 protein, CDR3 DNA. A D gene is named only where the DNA matches it firmly. Rows give clone size only sometimes, using once, few, many, or a class for an expanded clone.

>TRBJ2-5|TRBV2|many|-
CATGGFNSDQETQYF
TGTGCCACCGGAGGGTTTAACTCCGACCAAGAGACCCAGTACTTC
>TRBJ2-1|TRBV20-1|many|-
CSARSYNEQFF
TGCAGTGCTCGAAGCTACAATGAGCAGTTCTTC
>TRBJ1-2|TRBV7-8|many|-
CASSTDRYSTFGYTF
TGTGCCAGCAGCACCGACAGATACTCAACCTTCGGCTACACCTTC
>TRBJ2-1|TRBV7-2|many|TRBD2
CASSGAGGVNNEQFF
TGTGCCAGCAGCGGAGCGGGGGGTGTGAACAATGAGCAGTTCTTC
>TRBJ1-3|TRBV5-1|many|-
CASSFGAARSGNTIYF
TGCGCCAGCAGCTTCGGGGCGGCCCGCTCTGGAAACACCATATATTTT
>TRBJ1-3|TRBV5-1|many|-
CASSPLGTGNTIYF
TGCGCCAGCAGCCCCCTCGGGACAGGAAACACCATATATTTT
>TRBJ2-3|TRBV28|many|TRBD1
CASSGQGAGTDTQYF
TGTGCCAGCAGTGGACAGGGGGCGGGCACAGATACGCAGTATTTT
>TRBJ1-5|TRBV6-5|many|-
CASSYSLWNQPQHF
TGTGCCAGCAGTTACTCGTTGTGGAATCAGCCCCAGCATTTT
>TRBJ1-1|TRBV19|-|-
CASSQGWGNTEAFF
TGTGCCAGTAGCCAGGGGTGGGGGAACACTGAAGCTTTCTTT
>TRBJ1-5|TRBV20-1|many|-
CSASGEVNQPQHF
TGCAGTGCCAGCGGAGAGGTCAATCAGCCCCAGCATTTT
>TRBJ2-2|TRBV11-2|many|-
CASSPQTYSGRRGRELFF
TGTGCCAGCAGCCCTCAAACATATTCGGGGCGGAGAGGGCGGGAGCTGTTTTTT
>TRBJ2-1|TRBV7-7|-|TRBD2
CASSSSSGGNEQFF
TGTGCTAGCAGCTCGTCTAGCGGGGGTAATGAGCAGTTCTTC
>TRBJ2-1|TRBV7-2|many|-
CASSMWGGAVNEQFF
TGTGCCAGCAGCATGTGGGGGGGGGCCGTCAATGAGCAGTTCTTC
>TRBJ2-3|TRBV23-1|many|-
CASITGSSTDTQYF
TGCGCCAGCATTACAGGGTCGAGCACAGATACGCAGTATTTT
>TRBJ2-4|TRBV20-1|few|-
CSAPDSYRLAKNIQYF
TGCAGTGCTCCGGACTCTTACCGGCTAGCCAAAAACATTCAGTACTTC
>TRBJ2-7|TRBV19|many|TRBD1
CASSISGQLYEQYF
TGTGCCAGTAGTATCTCGGGACAGCTCTACGAGCAGTACTTC
>TRBJ2-5|TRBV20-1|many|TRBD2
CSAMTSGETQYF
TGCAGTGCTATGACTAGCGGAGAGACCCAGTACTTC
>TRBJ2-5|TRBV12-3/TRBV12-4|many|TRBD2
CASTLGAGEGTQYF
TGTGCCAGCACCCTTGGGGCGGGGGAGGGGACCCAGTACTTC
>TRBJ2-7|TRBV20-1|many|TRBD1
CSARAMDRDAYEQYF
TGCAGTGCTAGAGCTATGGACAGGGATGCCTACGAGCAGTACTTC
>TRBJ1-1|TRBV20-1|many|TRBD1
CSARAGTGNTEAFF
TGCAGTGCTAGAGCCGGGACAGGGAACACTGAAGCTTTCTTT
>TRBJ1-1|TRBV6-5|many|TRBD1
CASSYNRGNEAFF
TGTGCCAGCAGCTACAACAGGGGGAATGAAGCTTTCTTT
>TRBJ2-5|TRBV20-1|many|-
CTPVVETQYF
TGCACCCCTGTAGTCGAGACCCAGTACTTC
>TRBJ2-4|TRBV19|few|-
CASSIGLFALAKNIQYF
TGTGCCAGTAGTATCGGGCTATTCGCCCTAGCCAAAAACATTCAGTACTTC
>TRBJ2-5|TRBV7-2|many|-
CASFSRIQETQYF
TGTGCCAGCTTCTCCAGGATCCAAGAGACCCAGTACTTC
>TRBJ1-3|TRBV7-6|many|-
CASSTPGISGNTIYF
TGTGCCAGCAGCACGCCCGGAATCTCTGGAAACACCATATATTTT
>TRBJ2-3|TRBV20-1|many|TRBD2
CSARLLAGGSTDTQYF
TGCAGTGCCAGGCTTCTAGCGGGGGGTAGCACAGATACGCAGTATTTT
>TRBJ2-7|TRBV4-2|many|-
CASSQVVTPTEQYF
TGTGCCAGCAGCCAAGTGGTGACCCCTACCGAGCAGTACTTC
>TRBJ2-3|TRBV10-3|many|-
CAISESGLRDGTDTQYF
TGTGCCATCAGTGAGTCAGGCCTACGGGACGGAACAGATACGCAGTATTTT
>TRBJ2-5|TRBV29-1|many|-
CSVEGQLQETQYF
TGCAGCGTTGAAGGACAGCTCCAAGAGACCCAGTACTTC
>TRBJ1-1|TRBV10-3|many|TRBD1
CAIGKQGGSTEAFF
TGTGCCATCGGAAAACAGGGGGGATCCACTGAAGCTTTCTTT
>TRBJ2-1|TRBV20-1|many|-
CSAFDAGGQFF
TGCAGTGCTTTTGATGCCGGCGGGCAGTTCTTC
>TRBJ1-2|TRBV18|many|TRBD1
CASSPQGTGGYGYTF
TGTGCCAGCTCACCCCAAGGGACAGGGGGCTATGGCTACACCTTC